A selection of T cell receptor beta chains follows, all from one sample in a study of blood T cell repertoires in COVID-19. Assay: immunoSEQ multiplex PCR; the TCRdb copy retains only in-frame clones and omits some. The sample consists of more than 400,000 clones, 80% to 95% of them appearing once. Sequenced sample: PBMCs or T cells enriched from blood (not recorded which). The receptors shown here come from a man between 18 and 35 years old who had recovered from COVID-19. Each CDR3 is given with its conserved first and last residue. The order of the fields is V gene, J gene, clone size, D gene, CDR3 protein, CDR3 DNA. The D gene is left open where the match is weak. Clone size appears in some rows only: once, few, many, or a class for an expanded clone.

V gene: TRBV30; J gene: TRBJ2-2; clone size: NA; D gene: TRBD2; CDR3 protein: CAWTAAKTSSTGELFF; CDR3 DNA: TGTGCCTGGACTGCTGCGAAGACTAGCTCCACCGGGGAGCTGTTTTTT
V gene: TRBV7-9; J gene: TRBJ2-1; clone size: NA; D gene: TRBD2; CDR3 protein: CALEPGLAGESSYNEQFF; CDR3 DNA: TGTGCGCTCGAACCGGGACTAGCGGGAGAGAGCTCCTACAATGAGCAGTTCTTC
V gene: TRBV7-9; J gene: TRBJ2-1; clone size: once; D gene: NA; CDR3 protein: CASSSIGGGSDNEQFF; CDR3 DNA: TGTGCCAGCAGCTCAATCGGGGGCGGGAGCGACAATGAGCAGTTCTTC
V gene: TRBV7-7; J gene: TRBJ2-5; clone size: NA; D gene: NA; CDR3 protein: CASSPATRTPQETQYF; CDR3 DNA: TGTGCCAGCAGCCCCGCGACTAGGACACCCCAAGAGACCCAGTACTTC
V gene: TRBV5-1; J gene: TRBJ2-1; clone size: NA; D gene: TRBD2; CDR3 protein: CASSFGGLAGGEQFF; CDR3 DNA: TGCGCCAGCAGCTTTGGGGGACTAGCGGGAGGTGAGCAGTTCTTC
V gene: TRBV12-5; J gene: TRBJ2-5; clone size: once; D gene: TRBD2; CDR3 protein: CASGQRGGETQYF; CDR3 DNA: TGTGCTAGTGGCCAGAGGGGAGGGGAGACCCAGTACTTC
V gene: TRBV30; J gene: TRBJ2-7; clone size: NA; D gene: TRBD1; CDR3 protein: CAWSVLQGASEQYF; CDR3 DNA: TGTGCCTGGAGTGTCTTGCAGGGGGCTAGCGAGCAGTACTTC
V gene: TRBV6-6; J gene: TRBJ1-3; clone size: NA; D gene: TRBD1; CDR3 protein: CATFGQGARGNTIYF; CDR3 DNA: TGTGCCACCTTCGGACAGGGGGCGAGAGGAAACACCATATATTTT
V gene: TRBV3-1/TRBV3-2; J gene: TRBJ1-5; clone size: NA; D gene: NA; CDR3 protein: CASSQGGRQPQHF; CDR3 DNA: TGTGCCAGCAGCCAAGGGGGCAGGCAGCCCCAGCATTTT
V gene: TRBV4-2; J gene: TRBJ2-7; clone size: NA; D gene: NA; CDR3 protein: CASSQGSDRDYEQYF; CDR3 DNA: TGTGCCAGCAGCCAGGGTTCGGACAGAGACTACGAGCAGTACTTC
V gene: TRBV5-4; J gene: TRBJ2-7; clone size: NA; D gene: TRBD2; CDR3 protein: CASSPDSAGGPHEQYF; CDR3 DNA: TGTGCCAGCAGTCCGGATTCAGCGGGAGGGCCCCACGAGCAGTACTTC
V gene: TRBV7-3; J gene: TRBJ2-3; clone size: NA; D gene: TRBD2; CDR3 protein: CASSLNPGLPQDTQYF; CDR3 DNA: TGTGCCAGCAGCTTGAACCCGGGACTACCTCAAGATACGCAGTATTTT
V gene: TRBV5-8; J gene: TRBJ2-2; clone size: NA; D gene: TRBD1; CDR3 protein: CASSSPTGSTGELFF; CDR3 DNA: TGTGCCAGCAGCTCACCGACAGGGAGCACCGGGGAGCTGTTTTTT
V gene: TRBV5-1; J gene: TRBJ1-1; clone size: NA; D gene: NA; CDR3 protein: CASSLVWPQGNTEAFF; CDR3 DNA: TGCGCCAGCAGCTTGGTTTGGCCACAGGGGAACACTGAAGCTTTCTTT
V gene: TRBV11-2; J gene: TRBJ2-5; clone size: NA; D gene: NA; CDR3 protein: CASSSWGSETQYF; CDR3 DNA: TGTGCCAGCAGCTCTTGGGGCAGTGAGACCCAGTACTTC
V gene: TRBV28; J gene: TRBJ2-7; clone size: NA; D gene: TRBD2; CDR3 protein: CASSPAGGPNDEQYF; CDR3 DNA: TGTGCCAGCAGCCCAGCGGGAGGGCCGAACGACGAGCAGTACTTC
V gene: TRBV25-1; J gene: TRBJ1-2; clone size: NA; D gene: NA; CDR3 protein: CASSATEGDGYTF; CDR3 DNA: TGTGCCAGCAGTGCTACTGAGGGCGATGGCTACACCTTC
V gene: TRBV11-3; J gene: TRBJ1-5; clone size: NA; D gene: NA; CDR3 protein: CASSPPPGAPQHF; CDR3 DNA: TGTGCCAGCAGCCCGCCGCCTGGGGCGCCCCAGCATTTT
V gene: TRBV2; J gene: TRBJ1-5; clone size: NA; D gene: TRBD1; CDR3 protein: CASSDAGGLNQPQHF; CDR3 DNA: TGTGCCAGCAGTGACGCAGGGGGCCTCAATCAGCCCCAGCATTTT
V gene: TRBV28; J gene: TRBJ1-5; clone size: NA; D gene: TRBD1; CDR3 protein: CASSSPADRGSNQPQHF; CDR3 DNA: TGTGCCAGCAGTTCTCCCGCGGACAGGGGAAGCAATCAGCCCCAGCATTTT
V gene: TRBV11-3; J gene: TRBJ1-1; clone size: NA; D gene: NA; CDR3 protein: CASSPPGGAENTEAFF; CDR3 DNA: TGTGCCAGCAGCCCACCTGGGGGGGCGGAGAACACTGAAGCTTTCTTT
V gene: TRBV3-1/TRBV3-2; J gene: TRBJ2-7; clone size: NA; D gene: NA; CDR3 protein: CASSQSSTVHF; CDR3 DNA: TGTGCCAGCAGCCAATCTTCGACTGTCCACTTC
V gene: TRBV6-1; J gene: TRBJ1-5; clone size: few; D gene: TRBD1; CDR3 protein: CASSERAGGQPQHF; CDR3 DNA: TGTGCCAGCAGTGAACGGGCAGGGGGCCAGCCCCAGCATTTT